This TCR beta chain appears in the sequencing data of a study of immune evolution from preneoplasia to lung adenocarcinoma. Overall study: HLA loss of heterozygosity: under 7.5% AIS, about 14% MIA, more than 25% ADC, none AAH. Study findings and constraints: Later-stage lesions seemingly showed higher T cell density and diversity than normal lung.

This clone was found once. Its antigen is currently unknown. Between about 2013 and 2018, patients underwent resection in Japan or China. After pathologic assessment, macro-dissection selected premalignant or tumor cells for extraction. Germline V gene data show CDR1 as SGDLS and CDR2 as YYNGEE. This CDR3 has 12 amino acids. Deletions cut 5 bases from V and 7 bases from J, with 12 bases between. The table came from immunoSEQ multiplex PCR; TCRdb's copy has only in-frame clones and leaves some out. The data hold roughly 40,000 clones, with 60% to 75% observed a single time. The chain joins TRBV9 to TRBJ1-2, with D possibly matching TRBD1 (6 bases). The sequence derives from a person between 60 and 69 years old with lung adenocarcinoma. Sequencing was performed on FFPE invasive lung adenocarcinoma tissue. This CDR3 reads CASRQGAGGYTF. CDR3 coding DNA: TGTGCCAGCAGACAGGGCGCGGGTGGCTACACCTTC.